A single TCR beta chain is shown here with its context. TCRdb re-called the 5' RACE reads through MiXCR, storing one row per CDR3 protein. The sample records some 300,000 distinct CDR3 sequences, roughly 20% being singletons. The data stem from a study of CD8 T cells in ankylosing spondylitis. This CDR3 is 12 amino acids long. Trimming shortened V by 8 bases and J by 2 bases, and 10 bases separated the two germline ends. This TCR derives from a female donor with ankylosing spondylitis or in good health (not recorded which). Sequenced sample: blood, either unsorted or a sorted T cell fraction (not recorded which). This chain uses TRBV12-3 or TRBV12-4 with TRBJ2-7, with D unclear. The CDR3 reads CASLRPTYEQYF. CDR3 nucleotides: TGTGCCAGCCTGAGGCCTACCTACGAGCAGTACTTC.